These 6 T cell receptor beta chains came from one sample sequenced in a study of neurological immune-mediated disorders. One entry per CDR3 protein results from TCRdb running MiXCR on the 5' RACE reads. The table records about 66,000 distinct CDR3 sequences, about 3.4% of them present only once. Source material: PBMCs. The receptors were gathered from a man aged 35 to 55 with multiple sclerosis.

The sample holds many counts of this clonotype. This chain uses TRBV4-1 with TRBJ2-3, with 7 bases that match TRBD2. The V gene end was trimmed by 1 base and the J gene end by 5 bases; junction bases not matched to a gene: 6. The CDR3 contains 15 residues. Germline CDR1 is MGHRA and CDR2 is YSYEKL. The CDR3 loop reads CASSQGSAGRDTQYF. For the CDR3, the DNA is TGCGCCAGCAGCCAAGGGTCAGCGGGAAGAGATACGCAGTATTTT.

The table lists this clonotype with many counts. This chain uses TRBV24-1 with TRBJ2-5; 8 positions match TRBD1. Germline V gene data show CDR1 as KGHDR and CDR2 as SFDVKD. V lost 1 base to trimming and J lost 4 bases; unmatched junction nucleotides: 10. The CDR3 length is 17 residues. In DNA form, the CDR3 reads TGTGCCACCAGTGATTTTGGTGGGCCAGGGGGCCCAGAGACCCAGTACTTC. Translation gives CATSDFGGPGGPETQYF.

This clonotype was observed many times. This chain uses TRBV5-1 with TRBJ2-7, with unresolved D. The V gene's germline CDR1 is SGHRS and CDR2 YFSETQ. V dropped 4 bases and J dropped 2 bases, with 13 bases sitting between them. The CDR3 is 14 residues long. This CDR3 reads CASSPADPTYEQYF. The CDR3 region has the DNA TGCGCCAGCAGCCCCGCCGACCCTACCTACGAGCAGTACTTC.

This clonotype was seen many times. The genes are TRBV5-1 and TRBJ2-1; D remains unclear. CDR3 length: 14 residues. Germline-derived CDR1 and CDR2 are SGHRS and YFSETQ. Deletions cut 4 bases from V and 2 bases from J, with 10 bases between. CDR3 amino acids: CASSLNEPYNEQFF. The CDR3 DNA follows: TGCGCCAGCAGCCTCAACGAACCCTACAATGAGCAGTTCTTC. Drawing the rest from reference TRBV5-1 and TRBJ2-1, the complete variable domain is KAGVTQTPRYLIKTRGQQVTLSCSPISGHRSVSWYQQTPGQGLQFLFEYFSETQRNKGNFPGRFSGRQFSNSRSEMNVSTLELGDSALYLCASSLNEPYNEQFFGPGTRLTVL.

This clonotype has a count of ten or more. The chain employs TRBV7-8 and TRBJ2-3, with 13 bases fitting TRBD2. The germline V gene encodes CDR1 SGHVS and CDR2 FQNEAQ. This CDR3 is 16 amino acids long. After removal of 4 bases from V and 1 base from J, the junction contained 2 bases not matched to a gene. The CDR3 nucleotides are TGTGCCAGCAGCTCACTAGCGGGAGGGGGCACAGATACGCAGTATTTT. The encoded protein is CASSSLAGGGTDTQYF.

The sample holds many counts of this clonotype. The chain recombines TRBV7-8 with TRBJ2-7; 10 positions match TRBD1. Germline CDR1 and CDR2: SGHVS and FQNEAQ. V trimming: 5 bases; J trimming: 5 bases; junction bases outside the gene matches: 6. There are 14 residues in the CDR3. In DNA, the CDR3 is TGTGCCAGCAGCACCCGGGACAGGGGCAACGAGCAGTACTTC. It is translated as CASSTRDRGNEQYF. Full variable domain (rest looked up from reference TRBV7-8 and TRBJ2-7): GAGVSQSPRYKVAKRGQDVALRCDPISGHVSLFWYQQALGQGPEFLTYFQNEAQLDKSGLPSDRFFAERPEGSVSTLKIQRTQQEDSAVYLCASSTRDRGNEQYFGPGTRLTVT.